The 19 T cell receptor beta chains presented below share a single source sample, sequenced in a study of T cell responses to AZD1222 COVID-19 vaccine. Generated by immunoSEQ multiplex PCR, the TCRdb table keeps only in-frame clones and is missing some. The sample holds roughly 25,000 clones, 70% to 90% seen once. Sequenced here: peripheral blood, sampled 28 days after the second AZD1222 dose. The receptors were sampled from an adult who received the AZD1222 COVID-19 vaccine.

V and J are TRBV28 and TRBJ2-2; 9 nucleotides match TRBD1. V was clipped by 4 bases and J by 7 bases; unmatched bases: 7. The length of the CDR3 is 15 residues. The V gene's germline CDR1 is MDHEN and CDR2 SYDVKM. CDR3 in DNA: TGTGCCAGCAGTTCGCCGGGACAGGGAATCGGGGAGCTGTTTTTT. Protein product: CASSSPGQGIGELFF.

The chain has TRBV5-1 and TRBJ1-5; D ambiguous. The CDR3 runs to 15 residues. V was shortened by 4 bases and J by 0 bases, with 11 bases between the two germline ends. Per germline, CDR1 SGHRS and CDR2 YFSETQ. The CDR3 is CASSPTGYSNQPQHF. In DNA form, the CDR3 reads TGCGCCAGCAGCCCGACGGGTTATAGCAATCAGCCCCAGCATTTT.

This chain connects TRBV24-1 to TRBJ1-2; 7 bases are a match to TRBD1. The V gene end was trimmed by 5 bases and the J gene end by 7 bases; junction bases not matched to a gene: 9. CDR1 is KGHDR, CDR2 SFDVKD, per germline. The CDR3 has 14 residues. The CDR3 DNA is TGTGCCACCAGTGGGAGGGGGCCAGACGGTGGCTACACCTTC. Translation gives CATSGRGPDGGYTF.

The rearrangement joins TRBV28 to TRBJ2-7, with TRBD2 matching over 9 bases. Trimming at V came to 6 bases and at J to 10 bases, leaving 7 bases not matched to a gene. The length of the CDR3 is 12 residues. Germline V lookup: CDR1 MDHEN, CDR2 SYDVKM. The DNA of the CDR3 is TGTGCCAGCAGAACAGCGGGAGGATCTCAGTACTTC. Translating it yields CASRTAGGSQYF.

The V and J genes are TRBV5-8 and TRBJ1-2, with D perhaps TRBD1 (5 bases). Trimming removed 5 bases from V and 0 bases from J, with 14 bases in between. Germline V gene data show CDR1 as SGHTS and CDR2 as YDEGEE. The CDR3 sequence is 15 residues long. The CDR3 is CASSFGTASNYGYTF. In nucleotides, the CDR3 is TGTGCCAGCAGTTTTGGGACGGCTTCTAACTATGGCTACACCTTC. The full variable domain, its missing parts supplied by reference TRBV5-8 and TRBJ1-2, is EAGVTQSPTHLIKTRGQQATLRCSPISGHTSVYWYQQALGLGLQFLLWYDEGEERNRGNFPPRFSGRQFPNYSSELNVNALELEDSALYLCASSFGTASNYGYTFGSGTRLTVV.

This chain uses TRBV5-1 with TRBJ1-6; no firm D call. The V end was cut by 4 bases, the J end by 6 bases, with 11 bases between. The CDR3 spans 14 residues. Germline-derived CDR1 and CDR2 are SGHRS and YFSETQ. The CDR3 loop is CASSRERGNSPLHF. The DNA of the CDR3 is TGCGCCAGCAGCCGAGAGCGGGGTAATTCACCCCTCCACTTT.

V gene TRBV21-1 combines with J gene TRBJ2-5. TRBV21-1 is a pseudogene locus. The CDR3 is 14 amino acids. The CDR3 DNA is TGTGCCAGCAGCTCTCGGGACCTTCAAGAGACCCAGTACTTC. Protein sequence: CASSSRDLQETQYF.

This chain links TRBV2 with TRBJ2-6, with TRBD1 as a possible D gene (6 bases). Germline CDR1 and CDR2: SNHLY and FYNNEI. The V end was cut by 3 bases, the J end by 0 bases, with 18 bases between. This CDR3 contains 19 residues. CDR3 DNA: TGTGCCAGCAGTGATTTTTTTGGACAGCTGAGCTCTGGGGCCAACGTCCTGACTTTC. Residues: CASSDFFGQLSSGANVLTF.

This clone was picked up a small number of times. The chain employs TRBV5-1 and TRBJ1-1; tentative D call: TRBD1 (6 bases). CDR3 length: 15 residues. V gave up 2 bases and J gave up 5 bases, with 16 bases separating them. The germline gives CDR1 SGHRS, CDR2 YFSETQ. In DNA, the CDR3 is TGCGCCAGCAGCTTACAACAACAGGGTTGGACTGAAGCTTTCTTT. It specifies CASSLQQQGWTEAFF.

This clone has a single count. The chain uses TRBV28 and TRBJ1-1, with D maybe TRBD1 (6 bases). The CDR3 has 15 residues. The V end lost 5 bases, the J end lost 0 bases, and 13 bases lay between the germline ends. Germline CDR1 reads MDHEN; CDR2 reads SYDVKM. CDR3 protein: CASSPPTGMNTEAFF. In nucleotides, the CDR3 is TGTGCCAGCAGTCCACCGACAGGTATGAACACTGAAGCTTTCTTT.

The chain is built from TRBV3-1 (or the pseudogene TRBV3-2) and TRBJ1-4; no reliable D call. The V end lost 0 bases, the J end lost 7 bases, and 9 bases lay between the germline ends. The CDR3 has 14 amino acids. Per germline, CDR1 LGHDT and CDR2 YNNKEL (reference sequence). Written as DNA, the CDR3 is TGTGCCAGCAGCCAAGATCTTGGAGGTGAAAAACTGTTTTTT. Translated, it gives CASSQDLGGEKLFF.

The genes are TRBV4-2 and TRBJ1-2, with D unresolved. CDR3 length equals 14 residues. V shed 1 base and J shed 8 bases, with 14 bases lying between them. CDR1 is LGHNA, CDR2 YNFKEQ, per germline. DNA of the CDR3: TGTGCCAGCAGCCAAGCGGACCGGGCTTCAGGCTACACCTTC. This encodes CASSQADRASGYTF.

This clone was counted once. The chain carries TRBV12-5 and TRBJ2-2; D may correspond to TRBD1 or TRBD2 (6 bases each). V lost 5 bases, J lost 0 bases, and 16 bases lay in between. The CDR3 is 17 residues long. Germline values: CDR1 LGHNT, CDR2 FRNRAP. Here the CDR3 DNA reads TGTGCTAGTGGTCTACACGGCGGGACACCGAACACCGGGGAGCTGTTTTTT. Its protein product is CASGLHGGTPNTGELFF.

V usage is TRBV4-1 and J usage is TRBJ1-4; 9 bases agree with TRBD1. This CDR3 comprises 15 residues. V dropped 3 bases and J dropped 4; count of bases not matched to a gene: 3. The germline gives CDR1 MGHRA, CDR2 YSYEKL. CDR3 DNA sequence: TGCGCCAGCAGCCAGACAGGGGGGCTTAATGAAAAACTGTTTTTT. This sequence encodes CASSQTGGLNEKLFF.

V is TRBV9 and J is TRBJ2-7; D ambiguous. Trimming removed 0 bases from V and 0 bases from J, with 10 bases in between. The CDR3 covers 15 residues. CDR1 is SGDLS, CDR2 YYNGEE, per germline. CDR3 sequence: CASSVGAVSSYEQYF. The CDR3 bases are TGTGCCAGCAGCGTAGGGGCAGTGAGCTCCTACGAGCAGTACTTC.

The V gene is TRBV7-3, the J gene TRBJ1-1; D remains ambiguous. Germline CDR1 and CDR2: SGHTA and FQGTGA. Trimming stripped 1 base from V and 3 bases from J, with 6 bases between. This CDR3 has 13 amino acids. The CDR3 sequence is CASSLRADTEAFF. The CDR3 DNA is TGTGCCAGCAGCTTAAGGGCCGACACTGAAGCTTTCTTT.

The table lists this clone with a few counts. J is TRBJ2-3 and V is TRBV24-1; the match to TRBD2 covers 7 bases. The CDR3 is 16 residues long. Germline CDR1 KGHDR, CDR2 SFDVKD. The V and J ends lost 4 bases and 2 bases, in that order; junction bases with no gene match: 8. As DNA, the CDR3 is TGTGCCACCAGTGAAAGAGCGGGGATCCTCACAGATACGCAGTATTTT. Protein: CATSERAGILTDTQYF.

V gene TRBV30 combines with J gene TRBJ1-6; D remains unclear. The V end lost 0 bases, the J end lost 9 bases, and 12 bases lay between the germline ends. Germline assignment: CDR1 GTSNPN and CDR2 SVGIG (reference sequence). This CDR3 comprises 14 residues. Written as DNA, the CDR3 is TGTGCCTGGAGTGTACCAGGAAATGGTTCACCCCTCCACTTT. This sequence encodes CAWSVPGNGSPLHF.

The chain employs TRBV29-1 and TRBJ2-5, with TRBD1 matching 7 bases. Per germline, CDR1 SQVTM and CDR2 ANQGSEA. This CDR3 has 13 amino acids. J gave up 5 bases and V 3 bases, and 6 bases lay outside the gene matches. CDR3 in DNA: TGCAGCGTTGACCGACAGGGAAGGGAGACCCAGTACTTC. Translating it yields CSVDRQGRETQYF.